Below, one T cell receptor beta chain is given with its context. Its specificity is not known. The final CDR3 position lacks the conserved phenylalanine or tryptophan, pointing to a likely read error. The DNA is omitted, as the CDR3 cannot be located on it reliably, and the CDR3 follows TCRdb's listing. This sample's RNA came from whole unsorted tissue. Per germline, CDR1 SQVTM and CDR2 ANQGSEA. The CDR3 is made up of 14 amino acids, end residues included. The source of the sample is a study of tumor and adjacent non-tumor tissue in lung cancer. Study at large: Aged roughly 30 to 76 years, patients included about 11 men and 4 to 6 women with stage I to III disease. Findings and limits, study-wide: In normal lung, the top 100 clones were significantly more dominant than in tumor. Compared with tumor, normal lung showed significantly lower TCR diversity. Tumor TCR diversity, when higher, was linked to shorter survival.

Three rounds of nested PCR, following a modified ARM-PCR protocol, produced the TCRbeta library. TCRdb reprocessed the multiplex PCR reads with MiXCR, giving one entry per CDR3 protein. In the table there are about 110,000 distinct CDR3 sequences, roughly 74% of which are singletons. This clonotype was obtained from a woman aged 60-75 years with non-small cell lung cancer. The chain is built from TRBV29-1 and TRBJ1-1; the table's D call, TRBD1, was not checked against the DNA. Sequencing was performed on lung tumor tissue. CDR3 region: CSVGLDGTRFETFY.